This TCR beta chain was profiled in a study of blood T cell repertoires in COVID-19. The protocol was immunoSEQ multiplex PCR, while the TCRdb copy is restricted to in-frame clones and leaves out a portion. The profile shows about 280,000 clones, nearly 90% of them singletons. The germline gives CDR1 SGHRS, CDR2 YFSETQ. V lost 0 bases, J lost 1 base, and 5 bases stayed unmatched. The CDR3 sequence is 16 residues long. This receptor was taken from a woman aged 18-29 years with acute COVID-19. This rearrangement joins TRBV5-1 to TRBJ2-3, with 7 bases that match TRBD2. The source material was PBMCs or T cells enriched from blood (not recorded which). The DNA of the CDR3 is TGCGCCAGCAGCTTGGGTGGCCTAGCGGGCACAGATACGCAGTATTTT. Residues: CASSLGGLAGTDTQYF.